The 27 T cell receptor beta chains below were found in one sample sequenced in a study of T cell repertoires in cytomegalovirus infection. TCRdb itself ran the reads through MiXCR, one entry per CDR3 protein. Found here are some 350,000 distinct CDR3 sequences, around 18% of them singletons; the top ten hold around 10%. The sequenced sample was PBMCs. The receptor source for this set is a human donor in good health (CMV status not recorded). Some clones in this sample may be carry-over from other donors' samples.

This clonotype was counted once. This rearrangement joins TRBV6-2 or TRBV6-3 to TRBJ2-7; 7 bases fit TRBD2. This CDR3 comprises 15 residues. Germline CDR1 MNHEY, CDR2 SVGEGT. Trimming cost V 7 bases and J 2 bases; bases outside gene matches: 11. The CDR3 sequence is CASTPWASGPYEQYF. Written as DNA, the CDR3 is TGTGCCAGCACCCCCTGGGCTAGCGGACCCTACGAGCAGTACTTC.

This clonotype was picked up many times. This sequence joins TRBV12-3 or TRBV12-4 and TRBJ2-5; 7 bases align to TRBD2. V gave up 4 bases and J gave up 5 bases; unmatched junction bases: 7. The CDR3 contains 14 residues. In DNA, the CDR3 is TGTGCCAGCAGTTATGCGGGGGTTTGGGAGACCCAGTACTTC. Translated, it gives CASSYAGVWETQYF.

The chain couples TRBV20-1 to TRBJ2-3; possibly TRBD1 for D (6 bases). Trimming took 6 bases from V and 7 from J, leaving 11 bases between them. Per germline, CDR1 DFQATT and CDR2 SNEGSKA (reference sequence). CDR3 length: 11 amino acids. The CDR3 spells CSASQGNTQYF. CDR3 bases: TGCAGTGCGTCACAGGGTAATACGCAGTATTTT.

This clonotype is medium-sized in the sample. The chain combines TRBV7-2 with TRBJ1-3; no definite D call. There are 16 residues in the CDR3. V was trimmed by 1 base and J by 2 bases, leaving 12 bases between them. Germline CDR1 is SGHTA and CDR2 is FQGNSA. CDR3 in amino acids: CASSLVPATAGNTIYF. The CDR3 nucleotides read TGTGCCAGCAGCTTAGTTCCGGCGACGGCTGGAAACACCATATATTTT.

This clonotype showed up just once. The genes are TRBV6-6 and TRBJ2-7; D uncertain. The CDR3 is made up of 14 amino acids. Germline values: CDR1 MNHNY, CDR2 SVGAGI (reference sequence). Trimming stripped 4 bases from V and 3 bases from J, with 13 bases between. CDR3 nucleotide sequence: TGTGCCAGCAGTTCGGCGCAATTAGTCTACGAGCAGTACTTC. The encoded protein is CASSSAQLVYEQYF.

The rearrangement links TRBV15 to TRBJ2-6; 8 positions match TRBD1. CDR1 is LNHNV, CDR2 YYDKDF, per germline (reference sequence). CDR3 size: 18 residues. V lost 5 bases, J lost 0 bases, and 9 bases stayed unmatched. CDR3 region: CATSGIGQGLSGANVLTF. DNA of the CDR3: TGTGCCACCAGCGGTATCGGACAGGGACTCTCTGGGGCCAACGTCCTGACTTTC.

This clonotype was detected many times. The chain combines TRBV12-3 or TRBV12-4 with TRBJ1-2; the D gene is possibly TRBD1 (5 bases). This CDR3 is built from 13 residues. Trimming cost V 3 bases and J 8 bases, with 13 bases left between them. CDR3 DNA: TGTGCCAGCAGTTTCTCAGGGTTGAGAGGCTACACCTTC. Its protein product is CASSFSGLRGYTF.

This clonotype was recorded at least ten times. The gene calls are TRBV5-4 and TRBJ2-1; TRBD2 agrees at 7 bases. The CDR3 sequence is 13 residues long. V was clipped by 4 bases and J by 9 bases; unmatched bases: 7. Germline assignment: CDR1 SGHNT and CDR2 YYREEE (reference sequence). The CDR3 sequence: CASSPGLPIEQFF. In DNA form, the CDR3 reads TGTGCCAGCAGCCCGGGACTACCGATTGAGCAGTTCTTC.

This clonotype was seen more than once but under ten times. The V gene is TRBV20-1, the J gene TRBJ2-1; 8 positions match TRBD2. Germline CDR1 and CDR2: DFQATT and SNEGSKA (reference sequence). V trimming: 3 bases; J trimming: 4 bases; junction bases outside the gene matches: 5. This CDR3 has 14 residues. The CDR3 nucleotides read TGCAGTGCTAGTTGGAGCGGGGGTTACAATGAGCAGTTCTTC. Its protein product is CSASWSGGYNEQFF.

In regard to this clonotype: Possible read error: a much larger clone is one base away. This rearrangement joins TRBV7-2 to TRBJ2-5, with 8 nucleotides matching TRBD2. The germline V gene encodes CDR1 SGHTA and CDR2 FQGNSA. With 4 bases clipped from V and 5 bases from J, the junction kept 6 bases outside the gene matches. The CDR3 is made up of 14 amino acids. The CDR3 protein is CASSSGTSSETQYF. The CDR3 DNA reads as TGTGCCAGCAGCTCCGGGACTAGTAGCGAGACCCAGTACTTC.

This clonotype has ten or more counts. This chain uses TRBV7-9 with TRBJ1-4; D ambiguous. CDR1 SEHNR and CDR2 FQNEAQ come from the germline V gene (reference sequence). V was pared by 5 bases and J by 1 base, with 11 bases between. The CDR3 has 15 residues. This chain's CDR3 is CASSGLMGTNEKLFF. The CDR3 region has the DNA TGTGCCAGCAGCGGTCTCATGGGAACTAATGAAAAACTGTTTTTT.

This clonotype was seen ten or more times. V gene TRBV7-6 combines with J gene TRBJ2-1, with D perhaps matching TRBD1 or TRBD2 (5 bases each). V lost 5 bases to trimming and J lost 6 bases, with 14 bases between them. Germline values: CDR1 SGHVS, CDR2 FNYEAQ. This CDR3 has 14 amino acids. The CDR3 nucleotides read TGTGCCAGCAGCGGGGGACCCCCAATCAATGAGCAGTTCTTC. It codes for CASSGGPPINEQFF. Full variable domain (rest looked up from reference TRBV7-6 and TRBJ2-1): GAGVSQSPRYKVTKRGQDVALRCDPISGHVSLYWYRQALGQGPEFLTYFNYEAQQDKSGLPNDRFSAERPEGSISTLTIQRTEQRDSAMYRCASSGGPPINEQFFGPGTRLTVL.

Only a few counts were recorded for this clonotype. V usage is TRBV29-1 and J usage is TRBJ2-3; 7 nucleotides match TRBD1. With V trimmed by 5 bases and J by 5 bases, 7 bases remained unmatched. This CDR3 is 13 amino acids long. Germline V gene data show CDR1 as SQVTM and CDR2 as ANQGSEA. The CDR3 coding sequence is TGCAGCGTTTCGGATAGGGGGCAAGATACGCAGTATTTT. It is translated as CSVSDRGQDTQYF.

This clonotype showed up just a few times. The DNA for the CDR3 is TGTGCCAGTACCAGGGACCCCAATCAGCCCCAGCATTTT. Encoded protein: CASTRDPNQPQHF. The rearrangement uses TRBV19 and TRBJ1-5; D is possibly TRBD1 (5 bases). This CDR3 spans 13 amino acids. V was shortened by 7 bases and J by 3 bases, with 10 bases between the two germline ends. Germline lookup yields CDR1 LNHDA and CDR2 SQIVND (reference sequence).

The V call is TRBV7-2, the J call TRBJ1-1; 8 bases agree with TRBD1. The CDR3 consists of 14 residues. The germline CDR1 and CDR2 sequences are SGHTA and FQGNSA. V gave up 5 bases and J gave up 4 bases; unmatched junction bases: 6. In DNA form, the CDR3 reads TGTGCCAGCAGCCCAGGGGGCTGGGGCACTGAAGCTTTCTTT. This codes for CASSPGGWGTEAFF.

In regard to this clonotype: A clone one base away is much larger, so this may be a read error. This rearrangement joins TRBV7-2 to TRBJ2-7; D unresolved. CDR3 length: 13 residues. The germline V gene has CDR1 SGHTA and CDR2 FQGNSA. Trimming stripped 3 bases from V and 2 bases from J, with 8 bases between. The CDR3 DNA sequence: TGTGCCAGCAGCTTCGGCAGGCCCTACGAGCAGTACTTC. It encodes CASSFGRPYEQYF. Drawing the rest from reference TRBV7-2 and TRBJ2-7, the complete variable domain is GAGVSQSPSNKVTEKGKDVELRCDPISGHTALYWYRQSLGQGLEFLIYFQGNSAPDKSGLPSDRFSAERTGGSVSTLTIQRTQQEDSAVYLCASSFGRPYEQYFGPGTRLTVT.

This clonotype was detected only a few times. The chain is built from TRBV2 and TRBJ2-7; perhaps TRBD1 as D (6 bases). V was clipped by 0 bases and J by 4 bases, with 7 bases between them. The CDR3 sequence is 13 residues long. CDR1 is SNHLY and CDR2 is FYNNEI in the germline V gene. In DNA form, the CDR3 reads TGTGCCAGCAGTGAAGCGCAGGGGTACGAGCAGTACTTC. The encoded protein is CASSEAQGYEQYF.

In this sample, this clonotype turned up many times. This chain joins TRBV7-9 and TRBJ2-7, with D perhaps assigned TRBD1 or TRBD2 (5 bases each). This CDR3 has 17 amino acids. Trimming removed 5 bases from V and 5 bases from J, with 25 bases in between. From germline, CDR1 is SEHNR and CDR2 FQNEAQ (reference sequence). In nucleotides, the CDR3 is TGTGCCAGCAGCCGAAATATAGGGACCGTCATTTCAAACGAGCAGTACTTC. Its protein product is CASSRNIGTVISNEQYF. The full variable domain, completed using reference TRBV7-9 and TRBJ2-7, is DTGVSQNPRHKITKRGQNVTFRCDPISEHNRLYWYRQTLGQGPEFLTYFQNEAQLEKSRLLSDRFSAERPKGSFSTLEIQRTEQGDSAMYLCASSRNIGTVISNEQYFGPGTRLTVT.

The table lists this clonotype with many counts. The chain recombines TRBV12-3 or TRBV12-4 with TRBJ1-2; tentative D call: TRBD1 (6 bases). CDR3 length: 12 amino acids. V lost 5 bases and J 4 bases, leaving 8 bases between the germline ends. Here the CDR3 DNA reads TGTGCCAGCAGTGGAGGGGGCTATGGCTACACCTTC. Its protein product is CASSGGGYGYTF.

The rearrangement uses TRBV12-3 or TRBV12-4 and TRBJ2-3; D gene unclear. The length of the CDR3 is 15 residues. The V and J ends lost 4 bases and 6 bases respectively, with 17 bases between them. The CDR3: CASSWSSRFEDTQYF. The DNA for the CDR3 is TGTGCCAGCAGTTGGTCGAGTAGATTCGAGGATACGCAGTATTTT.

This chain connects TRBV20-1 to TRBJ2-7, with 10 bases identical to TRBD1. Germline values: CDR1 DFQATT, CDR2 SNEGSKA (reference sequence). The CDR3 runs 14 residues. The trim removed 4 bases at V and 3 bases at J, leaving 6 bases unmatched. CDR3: CSATWGQGLYEQYF. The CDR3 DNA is TGCAGTGCTACATGGGGACAGGGGCTCTACGAGCAGTACTTC.

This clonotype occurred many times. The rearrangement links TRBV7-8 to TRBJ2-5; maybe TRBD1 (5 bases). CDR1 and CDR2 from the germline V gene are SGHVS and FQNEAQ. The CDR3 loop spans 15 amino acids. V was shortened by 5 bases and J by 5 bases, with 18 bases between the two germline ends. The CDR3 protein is CASSRREQETETQYF. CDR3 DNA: TGTGCCAGCAGCCGAAGAGAACAGGAGACGGAGACCCAGTACTTC.

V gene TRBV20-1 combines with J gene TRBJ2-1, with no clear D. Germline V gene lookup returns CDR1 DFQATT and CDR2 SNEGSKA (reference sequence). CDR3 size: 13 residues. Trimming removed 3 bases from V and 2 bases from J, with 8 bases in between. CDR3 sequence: CSASGATYNEQFF. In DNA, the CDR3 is TGCAGTGCTAGCGGAGCGACCTACAATGAGCAGTTCTTC.

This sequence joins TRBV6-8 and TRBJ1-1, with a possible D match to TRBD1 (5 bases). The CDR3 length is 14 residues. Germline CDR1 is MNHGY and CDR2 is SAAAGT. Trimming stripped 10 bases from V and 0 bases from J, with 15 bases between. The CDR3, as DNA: TGTGCCACCAACCGGGCGGGGGTGAACACTGAAGCTTTCTTT. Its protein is CATNRAGVNTEAFF.

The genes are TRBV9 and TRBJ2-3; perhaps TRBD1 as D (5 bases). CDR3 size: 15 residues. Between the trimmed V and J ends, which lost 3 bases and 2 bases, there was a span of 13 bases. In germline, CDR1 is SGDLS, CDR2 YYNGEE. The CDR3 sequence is CASSDDRLNTDTQYF. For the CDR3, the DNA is TGTGCCAGCAGCGACGACAGACTGAACACAGATACGCAGTATTTT.

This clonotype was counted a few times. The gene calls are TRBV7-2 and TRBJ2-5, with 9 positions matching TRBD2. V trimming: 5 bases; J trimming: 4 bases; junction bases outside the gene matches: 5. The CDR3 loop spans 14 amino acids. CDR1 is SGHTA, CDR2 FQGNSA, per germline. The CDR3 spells CASSPQRGAETQYF. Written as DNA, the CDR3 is TGTGCCAGCAGCCCCCAGCGGGGGGCAGAGACCCAGTACTTC.

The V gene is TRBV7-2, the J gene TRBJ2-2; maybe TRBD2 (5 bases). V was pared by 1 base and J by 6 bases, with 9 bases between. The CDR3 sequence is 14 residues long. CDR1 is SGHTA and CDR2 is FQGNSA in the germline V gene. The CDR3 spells CASSLDFGAGELFF. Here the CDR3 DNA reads TGTGCCAGCAGCTTAGACTTCGGGGCCGGGGAGCTGTTTTTT.